Listed here are 32 T cell receptor beta chains from one sample, sequenced in a study of control samples from healthy donors and cancer patients. TCRdb's table, derived via immunoSEQ multiplex PCR, lists solely in-frame clones and lacks some. The table lists 100,000 to 150,000 clones, around nine tenths of them singletons. Material: blood. The receptors shown here come from a man younger than 35 in good health.

The V call is TRBV11-3, the J call TRBJ2-1; the match to TRBD1 covers 8 bases. This CDR3 contains 15 residues. V was pared by 5 bases and J by 6 bases, with 9 bases of the junction left unmatched. Per the germline V gene, CDR1 is SGHNT and CDR2 is YENEEA. The CDR3 DNA sequence: TGTGCCAGCAGCGAGGGACAGGAGTTTAGCAATGAGCAGTTCTTC. Amino acid sequence: CASSEGQEFSNEQFF.

The chain is built from TRBV19 and TRBJ2-7, with TRBD2 matching over 10 bases. The CDR3 runs to 13 residues. Germline CDR1 reads LNHDA; CDR2 reads SQIVND (reference sequence). The ends lost 3 bases at V and 6 bases at J; junction bases unmatched: 2. The CDR3 here is CASSISSGSEQYV. The CDR3 DNA follows: TGTGCCAGTAGTATTTCTAGCGGGAGCGAGCAGTACGTC.

V is TRBV9 and J is TRBJ1-2, with D unclear. This CDR3 region has 13 residues. V shed 0 bases and J shed 2 bases, with 5 bases lying between them. CDR1 SGDLS and CDR2 YYNGEE come from the germline V gene. CDR3 DNA: TGTGCCAGCAGCGTAGAAGAGAACTATGGCTACACCTTC. It is translated as CASSVEENYGYTF.

V gene TRBV18 combines with J gene TRBJ1-1, with TRBD1 matching 7 bases. This CDR3 has 16 residues. Germline CDR1 and CDR2: KGHSH and LQKENI. V gave up 2 bases and J gave up 0 bases; unmatched junction bases: 6. The CDR3 protein is CASSPGTAVMNTEAFF. CDR3 DNA sequence: TGTGCCAGCTCACCAGGGACAGCGGTAATGAACACTGAAGCTTTCTTT.

This clone occurred once. The rearrangement joins TRBV21-1 to TRBJ1-1; the table's TRBD1 call for D was not verified on the DNA. TRBV21-1 is given as a pseudogene. The CDR3 totals 15 residues. The CDR3 DNA sequence: TGTGCCAGCAGCAAAGGGGCAGGGAACCACACTGAAGCTTTCTTT. It translates to CASSKGAGNHTEAFF.

This sequence joins TRBV6-2 or TRBV6-3 and TRBJ2-3; D tentatively fits TRBD1 or TRBD2 (5 bases each). The V and J ends lost 1 base and 0 bases respectively, with 8 bases between them. This CDR3 is built from 15 residues. Germline V CDR1 and CDR2: MNHEY, SVGEGT. The CDR3 sequence: CASSYWGGSTDTQYF. The CDR3 DNA reads as TGTGCCAGCAGTTACTGGGGCGGGAGCACAGATACGCAGTATTTT.

This clone was found once. The V and J genes are TRBV11-1 and TRBJ1-4, with D perhaps matching TRBD1 (5 bases). This CDR3 is 13 amino acids long. Germline V CDR1 and CDR2: SGHAT, FQDESV (reference sequence). The V and J ends lost 5 bases and 5 bases respectively, with 9 bases between them. This CDR3 reads CASSGTENEKLFF. The CDR3 DNA reads TGTGCCAGCAGCGGGACGGAAAATGAAAAACTGTTTTTT.

The chain joins TRBV7-5 to TRBJ1-4. TRBV7-5 is flagged as a pseudogene. This CDR3 has 15 residues. The CDR3 region is CVRSFLTGRGEKLFF. CDR3 in DNA: TGTGTCAGAAGCTTCCTAACAGGGAGGGGAGAAAAACTGTTTTTT.

The chain is built from TRBV7-9 and TRBJ2-3; maybe TRBD1 (6 bases). The CDR3 runs to 13 residues. The germline V gene encodes CDR1 SEHNR and CDR2 FQNEAQ (reference sequence). Trimming removed 2 bases from V and 4 bases from J, with 7 bases in between. This CDR3 is CASSLQGSDTQYF. CDR3 sequence (DNA): TGTGCCAGCAGCTTACAGGGGTCAGATACGCAGTATTTT.

The genes are TRBV6-1 and TRBJ2-7; 8 bases match TRBD1. Germline V gives CDR1 MNHNS, CDR2 SASEGT. CDR3 size: 14 residues. The V and J ends lost 3 bases and 2 bases, in that order; junction bases with no gene match: 3. CDR3 bases: TGTGCCAGCAGTGACCGGACAGGGACCTACGAGCAGTACTTC. Amino acid sequence: CASSDRTGTYEQYF.

This CDR3 reads CASSKVGLAETNEQYV. CDR3 in DNA: TGTGCCAGCAGCAAAGTGGGACTAGCGGAGACGAACGAGCAGTACGTC. The chain couples TRBV21-1 to TRBJ2-7; TRBD2 is the table's D call and was not checked against the DNA. TRBV21-1 is annotated as a pseudogene. The length of the CDR3 is 16 residues.

The J gene is TRBJ1-1, the V gene TRBV28, with D maybe TRBD1 (6 bases). Looked up from germline, CDR1 is MDHEN and CDR2 is SYDVKM. The CDR3 runs 16 residues. The V and J ends lost 3 bases and 1 base respectively, with 15 bases between them. The CDR3 DNA is TGTGCCAGCAGTTTGAGGTTCTCGGGACAGAACACTGAAGCTTTCTTT. This gives the protein CASSLRFSGQNTEAFF. Drawing the rest from reference TRBV28 and TRBJ1-1, the complete variable domain is DVKVTQSSRYLVKRTGEKVFLECVQDMDHENMFWYRQDPGLGLRLIYFSYDVKMKEKGDIPEGYSVSREKKERFSLILESASTNQTSMYLCASSLRFSGQNTEAFFGQGTRLTVV.

The chain links TRBV9 to TRBJ2-5; maybe TRBD2 (5 bases). The CDR3 covers 13 residues. V lost 3 bases to trimming and J lost 4 bases, with 10 bases between them. The V gene's germline CDR1 is SGDLS and CDR2 YYNGEE. CDR3: CASSASGRETQYF. CDR3 sequence (DNA): TGTGCCAGCAGCGCCTCTGGGAGAGAGACCCAGTACTTC.

J is TRBJ2-7 and V is TRBV6-1; 9 nucleotides line up with TRBD2. The CDR3 has 15 residues. V lost 1 base and J lost 3; bases outside the gene matches: 4. CDR1 is MNHNS and CDR2 is SASEGT in the germline V gene. The CDR3, as DNA: TGTGCCAGCAGTGAAGAGGATAGCGGGGGCTACGAGCAGTACTTC. This codes for CASSEEDSGGYEQYF.

V usage is TRBV5-1 and J usage is TRBJ1-6; no clear D. The CDR3 runs to 13 residues. Germline-derived CDR1 and CDR2 are SGHRS and YFSETQ. Trimming took off 0 bases at V and 7 bases at J, with 5 bases between the two ends. CDR3 residues: CASSLDVNSPLHF. DNA of the CDR3: TGCGCCAGCAGCTTGGACGTAAATTCACCCCTCCACTTT.

V and J are TRBV24-1 and TRBJ2-3, with TRBD2 as a possible D gene (6 bases). V was clipped by 2 bases and J by 4 bases, with 18 bases between them. The germline CDR1 and CDR2 sequences are KGHDR and SFDVKD. The CDR3 covers 17 residues. The DNA for the CDR3 is TGTGCCACCAGTGATTCCAGGGCTAGCGATAGGGCAGATACGCAGTATTTT. Encoded protein: CATSDSRASDRADTQYF.

The V gene is TRBV12-3 or TRBV12-4, the J gene TRBJ1-4; no reliable D call. The germline V and J ends were trimmed by 2 bases and 7 bases, with 5 bases remaining between them. The CDR3 consists of 12 residues. CDR3 residues: CASSLTFEKLFF. For the CDR3, the DNA is TGTGCCAGCAGTTTAACGTTTGAAAAACTGTTTTTT.

V and J are TRBV12-3 or TRBV12-4 and TRBJ2-7; 8 bases match TRBD1. This CDR3 is built from 12 residues. The ends lost 5 bases at V and 4 bases at J; junction bases unmatched: 1. CDR3 DNA: TGTGCCAGCAGTCGACAGGGGTACGAGCAGTACTTC. Protein sequence: CASSRQGYEQYF.

The DNA of the CDR3 is TGTGCCAGCAGTTACTCGACTAGCGGGGGAACCAATGAGCAGTTCTTC. Encoded protein: CASSYSTSGGTNEQFF. This chain connects TRBV6-2 or TRBV6-3 to TRBJ2-1, with 12 positions matching TRBD2. The germline V gene encodes CDR1 MNHEY and CDR2 SVGEGT. This CDR3 is built from 16 residues. J gave up 6 bases and V 0 bases, and 3 bases lay outside the gene matches.

This chain joins TRBV7-3 and TRBJ2-1; tentative D call: TRBD1 (5 bases). Germline lookup yields CDR1 SGHTA and CDR2 FQGTGA. The CDR3 is made up of 15 amino acids. V shed 2 bases and J shed 8 bases, with 16 bases lying between them. DNA for the CDR3: TGTGCCAGCAGCTTAGGGCAGGGCTCCTTCGATGAGCAGTTCTTC. The encoded protein is CASSLGQGSFDEQFF.

This clone appeared once. This rearrangement joins TRBV7-2 to TRBJ1-1; the D is unclear. Trimming stripped 1 base from V and 1 base from J, with 7 bases between. Germline-derived CDR1 and CDR2 are SGHTA and FQGNSA. The CDR3 totals 14 residues. CDR3 nucleotides: TGTGCCAGCAGCTTAGGTCTGGGGAACACTGAAGCTTTCTTT. This codes for CASSLGLGNTEAFF.

The rearrangement uses TRBV19 and TRBJ2-1; D might be TRBD2 (5 bases). There are 15 residues in the CDR3. V was cut by 5 bases and J by 8 bases, with 19 bases left in between. CDR1 is LNHDA and CDR2 is SQIVND in the germline V gene (reference sequence). The CDR3 nucleotides are TGTGCCAGTAGTCCCCCCCTCTCAGCGGCCGATGAGCAGTTCTTC. Translating gives CASSPPLSAADEQFF.

Only one count was recorded for this clone. The rearrangement joins TRBV19 to TRBJ1-5, with D unclear. The CDR3 extends over 14 amino acids. Deletions cut 4 bases from V and 3 bases from J, with 10 bases between. CDR1 and CDR2 from the germline V gene are LNHDA and SQIVND (reference sequence). The CDR3 is CASSNVRANQPQHF. In DNA, the CDR3 is TGTGCCAGTAGTAATGTCAGAGCCAATCAGCCCCAGCATTTT.

The chain joins TRBV13 to TRBJ2-2; D is unresolved. CDR1 and CDR2 (germline): PRHDT, FYEKMQ (reference sequence). V lost 5 bases and J lost 6, with 10 bases in between. This CDR3 is 13 amino acids long. CDR3 DNA sequence: TGTGCCAGCAGCGCCCCAAGGTCCGGGGAGCTGTTTTTT. Its translation: CASSAPRSGELFF.

The gene calls are TRBV2 and TRBJ1-1; tentative D call: TRBD1 (5 bases). This CDR3 spans 16 amino acids. CDR1 is SNHLY and CDR2 is FYNNEI in the germline V gene. With 6 bases removed from V and 1 base from J, the gap between germline ends came to 18 bases. The CDR3 coding sequence is TGTGCCAGCAGGGACCCCCGGACGGGGCAGAACACTGAAGCTTTCTTT. Translation: CASRDPRTGQNTEAFF.

The CDR3 nucleotides read TGTGCCAGCAGGGGGGAGGGGTCCTATAATTCACCCCTCCACTTT. Translation: CASRGEGSYNSPLHF. This chain links TRBV6-5 with TRBJ1-6; TRBD1 is a possible D gene (5 bases). V lost 6 bases, J lost 1 base, and 10 bases lay in between. Per germline, CDR1 MNHEY and CDR2 SVGAGI. The CDR3 runs 15 residues.

V gene TRBV2 combines with J gene TRBJ1-5; D unresolved. The CDR3 length is 15 residues. V was trimmed by 5 bases and J by 2 bases, leaving 13 bases between them. From germline, CDR1 is SNHLY and CDR2 FYNNEI. The CDR3 loop is CASSLQKSGNQPQHF. The CDR3 nucleotides are TGTGCCAGCAGTCTGCAGAAGTCCGGCAATCAGCCCCAGCATTTT.

CDR3 residues: CASSLDRQGREQFF. In DNA form, the CDR3 reads TGTGCCAGCAGCTTAGATCGGCAGGGTCGGGAGCAGTTCTTC. This chain connects TRBV11-3 to TRBJ2-1, with D perhaps TRBD1 (5 bases). V lost 0 bases and J lost 10, with 13 bases in between. Germline CDR1 is SGHNT and CDR2 is YENEEA. This CDR3 has 14 residues.

The V and J genes are TRBV2 and TRBJ1-2; 10 nucleotides line up with TRBD1. V gave up 7 bases and J gave up 7 bases; unmatched junction bases: 9. The length of the CDR3 is 14 residues. Per germline, CDR1 SNHLY and CDR2 FYNNEI. The CDR3, as DNA: TGTGCCAGCATCCGACAGGGGGCGGAAGGTGGCTACACCTTC. Its protein product is CASIRQGAEGGYTF.

This clone was picked up a small number of times. The chain uses TRBV7-6 and TRBJ1-5; the D gene is possibly TRBD1 (5 bases). The V gene's germline CDR1 is SGHVS and CDR2 FNYEAQ. The CDR3 runs to 16 residues. Trimming left V 5 bases short and J 11 bases short, with 25 bases between. Here the CDR3 DNA reads TGTGCCAGCAGCCCTGGGGCGTCTTCAGGGATCTTGTCCCAGCATTTT. Translation gives CASSPGASSGILSQHF.

This clone came up once. The V and J genes are TRBV19 and TRBJ1-5; D not certain. Trimming left V 1 base short and J 7 bases short, with 14 bases between. Germline assignment: CDR1 LNHDA and CDR2 SQIVND (reference sequence). The CDR3 spans 15 residues. The CDR3 DNA reads TGTGCCAGTAGTATAGCAGTGGGGTCGAGGCAGCCCCAGCATTTT. Amino acid sequence: CASSIAVGSRQPQHF.

The J gene is TRBJ2-7, the V gene TRBV5-1; no firm D call. The CDR3 length is 13 residues. V lost 2 bases and J 2 bases, leaving 8 bases between the germline ends. Germline V gene lookup returns CDR1 SGHRS and CDR2 YFSETQ. DNA for the CDR3: TGCGCCAGCAGCTTTGGGCCAACCTACGAGCAGTACTTC. As protein: CASSFGPTYEQYF.